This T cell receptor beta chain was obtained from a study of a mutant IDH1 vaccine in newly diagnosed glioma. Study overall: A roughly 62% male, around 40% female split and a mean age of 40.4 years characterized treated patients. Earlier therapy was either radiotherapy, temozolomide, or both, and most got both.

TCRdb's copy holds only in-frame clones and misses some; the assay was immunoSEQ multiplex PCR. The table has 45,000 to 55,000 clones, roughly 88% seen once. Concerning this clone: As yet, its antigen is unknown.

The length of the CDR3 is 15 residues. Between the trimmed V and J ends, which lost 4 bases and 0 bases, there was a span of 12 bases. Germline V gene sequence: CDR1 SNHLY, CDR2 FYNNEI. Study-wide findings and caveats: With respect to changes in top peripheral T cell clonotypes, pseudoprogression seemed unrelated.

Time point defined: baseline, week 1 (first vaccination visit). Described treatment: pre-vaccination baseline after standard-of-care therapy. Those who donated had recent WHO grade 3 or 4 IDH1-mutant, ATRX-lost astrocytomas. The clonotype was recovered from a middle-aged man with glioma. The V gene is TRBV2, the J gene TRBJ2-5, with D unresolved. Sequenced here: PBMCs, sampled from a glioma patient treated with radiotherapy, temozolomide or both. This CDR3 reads CASSVTGLHQETQYF. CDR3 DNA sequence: TGTGCCAGCAGTGTAACCGGATTACACCAAGAGACCCAGTACTTC.